A single sample gave rise to the 9 T cell receptor beta chains below, sequenced in a study of shared clonotypes between healthy human individuals. Produced via immunoSEQ multiplex PCR; TCRdb's table is partial and in-frame only. The sample yields a few million clones, approximately 93% seen once. The sequenced sample was naive CD4+ T cells from PBMCs. The subset denotes: CD45RA+ positively selected. The receptors come from a man between 18 and 29 years old in good health. Some clones in this sample may be carry-over from other donors' samples.

The rearrangement uses TRBV5-1 and TRBJ2-1, with 9 bases identical to TRBD2. Germline CDR1 SGHRS, CDR2 YFSETQ. The CDR3 covers 18 residues. Losses at the gene ends were 1 base for V and 5 bases for J; bases not matched to a gene: 13. The CDR3 coding sequence is TGCGCCAGCAGCTTGTCTCAAAGGGCTAGCGGGAATGACAATGAGCAGTTCTTC. It translates to CASSLSQRASGNDNEQFF.

The chain uses TRBV5-4 and TRBJ2-7; perhaps D is TRBD1 or TRBD2 (6 bases each). Germline assignment: CDR1 SGHNT and CDR2 YYREEE (reference sequence). This CDR3 is built from 16 residues. Trimming stripped 3 bases from V and 6 bases from J, with 22 bases between. The CDR3 protein is CASSSGEGGRRGEQYF. CDR3 DNA: TGTGCCAGCAGCTCAGGTGAGGGGGGACGTCGGGGCGAGCAGTACTTC.

This clone was counted a single time. V is TRBV10-2 and J is TRBJ1-1, with TRBD1 as a possible D gene (5 bases). CDR3 length: 15 residues. Trimming took off 7 bases at V and 2 bases at J, with 17 bases between the two ends. The V gene's germline CDR1 is WSHSY and CDR2 SAAADI. The CDR3 here is CASNPRGLGNTEAFF. CDR3 nucleotide sequence: TGCGCCAGCAACCCTCGGGGCCTGGGAAACACTGAAGCTTTCTTT.

The chain has TRBV28 and TRBJ1-1, with unresolved D. V gave up 2 bases and J gave up 6 bases, with 7 bases separating them. The CDR3 sequence is 12 residues long. Germline CDR1 MDHEN, CDR2 SYDVKM. The CDR3 coding sequence is TGTGCCAGCAGTTTAAGGAGGGCTGAAGCTTTCTTT. Protein sequence: CASSLRRAEAFF.

This clone was observed a handful of times. Other DNA sequences in the same sample also yield this CDR3. The chain couples TRBV2 to TRBJ1-5; D not certain. This CDR3 has 13 residues. Per the germline V gene, CDR1 is SNHLY and CDR2 is FYNNEI. The V end lost 4 bases, the J end lost 1 base, and 5 bases lay between the germline ends. For the CDR3, the DNA is TGTGCCAGCAGTGTGGAAAGCAATCAGCCCCAGCATTTT. Translating it yields CASSVESNQPQHF.

Points on this clone: Different DNA sequences within this sample yield the same CDR3. J is TRBJ2-1 and V is TRBV7-2; D is perhaps TRBD2 (5 bases). The CDR3 length is 15 residues. The V gene lost 1 base and the J gene lost 3 bases, with 10 bases spanning the gap. Germline values: CDR1 SGHTA, CDR2 FQGNSA. The DNA for the CDR3 is TGTGCCAGCAGCTTAGAGGCGGGCTACTACAATGAGCAGTTCTTC. This gives the protein CASSLEAGYYNEQFF.

This chain connects TRBV29-1 to TRBJ2-3, with no clear D. V lost 7 bases and J 4 bases, leaving 12 bases between the germline ends. Germline assignment: CDR1 SQVTM and CDR2 ANQGSEA. The CDR3 totals 12 residues. The CDR3 sequence: CSAAIGADTQYF. The CDR3 DNA sequence: TGCAGCGCTGCAATTGGAGCAGATACGCAGTATTTT.

This clone was found once. The sample carries other DNA sequences with the same CDR3. The genes are TRBV5-1 and TRBJ2-2; D is undetermined. The V gene's germline CDR1 is SGHRS and CDR2 YFSETQ. This CDR3 is 14 amino acids long. Trimming shortened V by 0 bases and J by 2 bases, and 5 bases separated the two germline ends. CDR3 amino acids: CASSLARNTGELFF. The CDR3 nucleotides are TGCGCCAGCAGCTTGGCCAGAAACACCGGGGAGCTGTTTTTT.

About this clone: The sample has other DNA sequences that encode this CDR3 too. The chain links TRBV27 to TRBJ2-3; D is unresolved. The CDR3 spans 12 residues. The ends were cut back, 0 bases at V and 5 bases at J, with 3 bases in the middle. Germline V gene data show CDR1 as MNHEY and CDR2 as SMNVEV (reference sequence). DNA for the CDR3: TGTGCCAGCAGTTTATCGGGAGATACGCAGTATTTT. It codes for CASSLSGDTQYF.